A single sample gave rise to the 8 T cell receptor beta chains below, sequenced in a study of blood T cell repertoires in COVID-19. This table comes from immunoSEQ multiplex PCR, and its TCRdb copy is limited to in-frame clones, with some not included. Here the sample spans about 160,000 clones, around 84% being singletons. The sample consisted of peripheral blood. The receptors stem from a woman aged 50 to 60 with COVID-19, enrolled during active disease.

This clone was picked up many times. The rearrangement links TRBV7-2 to TRBJ2-7; possibly TRBD1 for D (6 bases). CDR3 length equals 17 residues. With 0 bases removed from V and 5 bases from J, the gap between germline ends came to 20 bases. Germline CDR1 reads SGHTA; CDR2 reads FQGNSA. DNA for the CDR3: TGTGCCAGCAGCTTAGCGCGGTGGGTACAGGGTCCCCACGAGCAGTACTTC. Its protein product is CASSLARWVQGPHEQYF.

As to this clone: The same CDR3 can be traced to other DNA sequences in this sample. In nucleotides, the CDR3 is TGTGCCAGCAGGGGACAGAGCAATCAGCCCCAGCATTTT. As protein: CASRGQSNQPQHF. The chain joins TRBV6-5 to TRBJ1-5; the match to TRBD1 covers 7 bases. This CDR3 has 13 amino acids. In germline, CDR1 is MNHEY, CDR2 SVGAGI. The J segment lost 1 base and the V segment lost 6 bases, leaving 0 bases of the junction unmatched.

The rearrangement joins TRBV6-6 to TRBJ2-1; 7 bases map to TRBD2. Germline V lookup: CDR1 MNHNY, CDR2 SVGAGI (reference sequence). CDR3 size: 15 residues. Losses at the gene ends were 2 bases for V and 5 bases for J; bases not matched to a gene: 6. This CDR3 is CASSYGGGPNNEQFF. The CDR3 DNA reads as TGTGCCAGCAGTTACGGGGGGGGACCGAACAATGAGCAGTTCTTC.

This clone was recorded only once. The gene calls are TRBV10-3 and TRBJ1-1, with a possible D match to TRBD1 (6 bases). CDR1 is ENHRY, CDR2 SYGVKD, per germline. The CDR3 sequence is 23 residues long. The V gene lost 2 bases and the J gene lost 8 bases, with 42 bases spanning the gap. CDR3 in amino acids: CAISERWVVPGAPLMGQVSEAFF. The CDR3 coding sequence is TGTGCCATCAGTGAGCGTTGGGTGGTTCCAGGGGCGCCGCTCATGGGCCAAGTATCGGAAGCTTTCTTT.

The V and J genes are TRBV7-9 and TRBJ1-2; 8 positions match TRBD1. Germline V CDR1 and CDR2: SEHNR, FQNEAQ (reference sequence). Germline trimming cut 0 bases from V and 8 bases from J; bases unmatched to any gene: 8. The CDR3 has 15 residues. CDR3 loop: CASSLANTGGGGYTF. In DNA form, the CDR3 reads TGTGCCAGCAGCTTAGCTAATACAGGGGGTGGAGGCTACACCTTC.

V gene TRBV2 combines with J gene TRBJ1-6; tentative D call: TRBD1 (6 bases). Germline CDR1 reads SNHLY; CDR2 reads FYNNEI. V was clipped by 0 bases and J by 2 bases, with 11 bases between them. The CDR3 spans 17 residues. CDR3 DNA sequence: TGTGCCAGCAGTGAAGCGACGGGGACAACCTATAATTCACCCCTCCACTTT. Residues: CASSEATGTTYNSPLHF.

The chain carries TRBV7-3 and TRBJ1-4; 8 bases fit TRBD1. The ends lost 4 bases at V and 8 bases at J; junction bases unmatched: 3. The germline CDR1 and CDR2 sequences are SGHTA and FQGTGA. The CDR3 is made up of 13 amino acids. CDR3 bases: TGTGCCAGCAGCTCACGACAGGGGGAAAAACTGTTTTTT. This sequence encodes CASSSRQGEKLFF.

The chain carries TRBV6-5 and TRBJ1-3; D remains unclear. V lost 6 bases to trimming and J lost 2 bases, with 14 bases between them. CDR1 MNHEY and CDR2 SVGAGI come from the germline V gene. This CDR3 has 15 amino acids. CDR3 bases: TGTGCCAGCAGCCTCGGCCTCGAGGCTGGAAACACCATATATTTT. This sequence encodes CASSLGLEAGNTIYF.